This section outlines one T cell receptor beta chain sequence together with its context. These data belong to a study of blood T cell repertoires in COVID-19. Overall study: In each case, the material was cDNA or gDNA derived from T cells, B-cell-depleted T cells, or PBMCs.

Authors' data handling: Scientists estimated how many nucleated cells there were by amplifying reference gene primers. The data were produced by immunoSEQ multiplex PCR, yet TCRdb's version contains in-frame clones alone and is incomplete. V and J calls and clone size come straight from that table; D and trimming were deduced from the DNA. The sample has 150,000 to 200,000 clones; roughly 90% are singletons. V was clipped by 3 bases and J by 6 bases, with 21 bases between them. This CDR3 is 17 amino acids long. Germline V gene sequence: CDR1 ENHRY, CDR2 SYGVKD. Recruits, aged roughly 18 to 90 years, lived in roughly 22 US areas. Categorization into cohorts depended on clinical history that participants reported.

The source of this sequence is a woman in her late teens or twenties who had recovered from COVID-19. The sequenced sample consisted of PBMCs or T cells enriched from blood (not recorded which). The rearrangement links TRBV10-3 to TRBJ2-1; a possible D gene is TRBD2 (6 bases). CDR3 nucleotides: TGTGCCATCAGTGACCACCCCGCCGGGACTGCCGTCAATGAGCAGTTCTTC. Its translation: CAISDHPAGTAVNEQFF.